This T cell receptor beta chain originates from a study of blood T cell repertoires in COVID-19. The data were produced by immunoSEQ multiplex PCR, yet TCRdb's version contains in-frame clones alone and is incomplete. The table records roughly 200,000 clones, approximately 80% of them present only once. Study members were between roughly 18 and 89 years old and lived in approximately 25 US regions. The CDR3 runs 16 residues. Germline V gene data show CDR1 as SEHNR and CDR2 as FQNEAQ (reference sequence). V lost 2 bases and J lost 5, with 18 bases in between. The chain uses TRBV7-9 and TRBJ1-2; D is unclear. Sequenced material: PBMCs or T cells enriched from blood (not recorded which). The sequence derives from a middle-aged man who had recovered from COVID-19. The CDR3 loop reads CASSLISLKQTYGYTF. CDR3 sequence (DNA): TGTGCCAGCAGCTTAATTTCGCTCAAACAGACGTATGGCTACACCTTC.